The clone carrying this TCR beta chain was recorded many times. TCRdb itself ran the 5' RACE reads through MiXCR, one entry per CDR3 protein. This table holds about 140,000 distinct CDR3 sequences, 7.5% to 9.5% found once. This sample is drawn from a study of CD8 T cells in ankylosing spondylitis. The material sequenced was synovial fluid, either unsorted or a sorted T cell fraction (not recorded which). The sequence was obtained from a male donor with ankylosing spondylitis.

The CDR3 DNA reads as TGTGCCAGCAGCTGGAGACAGGGATGGGACACCGGGGAGCTGTTTTTT. Protein sequence: CASSWRQGWDTGELFF. This chain joins TRBV5-5 and TRBJ2-2; 7 bases align to TRBD1. The J segment lost 3 bases and the V segment lost 3 bases, leaving 8 bases of the junction unmatched. Germline V gene sequence: CDR1 SGHKS, CDR2 YYEKEE (reference sequence). The CDR3 is 16 residues long.